The rows below give T cell receptor beta chains drawn from one sample of a study of human T cells and chemical hapten exposure. TCRdb itself ran the 5' RACE reads through MiXCR, one entry per CDR3 protein. The sample shows tens of thousands of distinct CDR3 sequences, 15% of them seen only once. These receptors all come from a female donor in good health. The CDR3 runs from the conserved cysteine through the conserved F or W. Fields, in order: D gene, clone size, J gene, V gene, CDR3 DNA, CDR3 protein. The D gene is left open where the match is weak. The size field is filled for only some rows; it gives once, few, many or a size class.

D gene: TRBD2
clone size: few
J gene: TRBJ2-1
V gene: TRBV4-3
CDR3 DNA: TGCGCCAGCAGCCAAGGACTAGCGGGGGGGTACAATGAGCAGTTCTTC
CDR3 protein: CASSQGLAGGYNEQFF

D gene: -
clone size: -
J gene: TRBJ1-5
V gene: TRBV20-1
CDR3 DNA: TGCAGTGCTAGCCACGGGGGGGGCCAGCCCCAGCATTTT
CDR3 protein: CSASHGGGQPQHF

D gene: -
clone size: few
J gene: TRBJ1-1
V gene: TRBV23-1
CDR3 DNA: TGCGCCAGCAGTCAAGAAAGGAACACTGAAGCTTTCTTT
CDR3 protein: CASSQERNTEAFF

D gene: TRBD1
clone size: few
J gene: TRBJ1-1
V gene: TRBV7-9
CDR3 DNA: TGTGCCAGCAGTCCTGACAGGGGTAGAACTGAAGCTTTCTTT
CDR3 protein: CASSPDRGRTEAFF

D gene: TRBD2
clone size: many
J gene: TRBJ2-3
V gene: TRBV29-1
CDR3 DNA: TGCAGCGTTGGAGGGACTAGCGAAAACCCGCCAGATACGCAGTATTTT
CDR3 protein: CSVGGTSENPPDTQYF

D gene: -
clone size: few
J gene: TRBJ1-1
V gene: TRBV7-2
CDR3 DNA: TGTGCCAGCAGCCCCGGACTCGACGGCGGAGCTTTCTTT
CDR3 protein: CASSPGLDGGAFF

D gene: -
clone size: few
J gene: TRBJ1-3
V gene: TRBV3-1
CDR3 DNA: TGTGCCAGCAGTTTCGGGACCTTCAACACCATATATTTT
CDR3 protein: CASSFGTFNTIYF

D gene: TRBD1
clone size: -
J gene: TRBJ2-5
V gene: TRBV5-1
CDR3 DNA: TGCGCCAGCAGCATCGGACAGGGGGGAGAGACCCAGTACTTC
CDR3 protein: CASSIGQGGETQYF

D gene: TRBD1
clone size: few
J gene: TRBJ2-5
V gene: TRBV2
CDR3 DNA: TGTGCCAGCCAGGGGGCTGGAGAGACCCAGTACTTC
CDR3 protein: CASQGAGETQYF

D gene: -
clone size: -
J gene: TRBJ1-1
V gene: TRBV6-5
CDR3 DNA: TGTGCCACCTATAACCATCCAGTAAACAGACACACTGAAGCTTTCTTT
CDR3 protein: CATYNHPVNRHTEAFF

D gene: TRBD2
clone size: few
J gene: TRBJ2-7
V gene: TRBV12-3/TRBV12-4
CDR3 DNA: TGTGCCAGCAGTTTCGAAGAGCCGGGACTAGGGTCTTGGCAGTACTTC
CDR3 protein: CASSFEEPGLGSWQYF

D gene: -
clone size: few
J gene: TRBJ2-3
V gene: TRBV18
CDR3 DNA: TGTGCCAGCTCACAGGCAGGGAGGACGGATACGCAGTATTTT
CDR3 protein: CASSQAGRTDTQYF

D gene: TRBD1
clone size: few
J gene: TRBJ1-1
V gene: TRBV12-3/TRBV12-4
CDR3 DNA: TGTGCCAGCAGTCTAGGGGGCGGGAACACTGAAGCTTTCTTT
CDR3 protein: CASSLGGGNTEAFF

D gene: TRBD2
clone size: many
J gene: TRBJ2-1
V gene: TRBV6-2/TRBV6-3
CDR3 DNA: TGTGCCAGCAGTTACTCCCCCCCGACTAGCGGGATATACAATGAGCAGTTCTTC
CDR3 protein: CASSYSPPTSGIYNEQFF

D gene: -
clone size: many
J gene: TRBJ1-1
V gene: TRBV20-1
CDR3 DNA: TGCAGTGCTAGAGGGGAAGGGGCTGAAGCTTTCTTT
CDR3 protein: CSARGEGAEAFF